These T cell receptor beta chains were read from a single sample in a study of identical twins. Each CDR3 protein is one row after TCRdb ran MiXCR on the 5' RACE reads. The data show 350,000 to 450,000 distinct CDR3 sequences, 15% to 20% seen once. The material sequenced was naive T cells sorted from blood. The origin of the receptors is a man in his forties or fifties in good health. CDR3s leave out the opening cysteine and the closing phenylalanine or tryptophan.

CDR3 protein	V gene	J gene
ATSDSQGWTSGRERNEQF	TRBV24-1	TRBJ2-1
ASKKGGHHTQY	TRBV25-1	TRBJ2-3
ASTLYGASQETQY	TRBV6-2/TRBV6-3	TRBJ2-5
ASSFEPSSTDTQY	TRBV7-8	TRBJ2-3
ASSLVFEAPYNEQF	TRBV5-6	TRBJ2-1
ASSDHRGGTEAF	TRBV2	TRBJ1-1
ASSYSTRYGRVNSEQY	TRBV6-5	TRBJ2-7
SARTHSEGRVNQPQH	TRBV20-1	TRBJ1-5
ASSPKGGEGAYNEQF	TRBV18	TRBJ2-1
ASTGTLNEQF	TRBV12-3/TRBV12-4	TRBJ2-1
ASSLAILNSGANVLT	TRBV7-2	TRBJ2-6
SVAGGLMNEQF	TRBV29-1	TRBJ2-1
ATSAGGLGATEAF	TRBV24-1	TRBJ1-1
ASSLVASGESYEQY	TRBV7-6	TRBJ2-7
SVVLAGTGNEQF	TRBV29-1	TRBJ2-1
ASSSQGGEQY	TRBV7-9	TRBJ2-7
ASSLGNRVNTEAF	TRBV5-1	TRBJ1-1
ASNKLTSGTDTQY	TRBV2	TRBJ2-3
ASRKLATDTQY	TRBV12-3/TRBV12-4	TRBJ2-3
ASSLGTGQVLSNYGYT	TRBV4-1	TRBJ1-2
ASSATGGSGNTIY	TRBV7-9	TRBJ1-3
ATQLWGGGVETQY	TRBV12-3/TRBV12-4	TRBJ2-5